Listed below are T cell receptor beta chains from one sample, sequenced in a study of OX40 agonist ivuxolimab in advanced cancers. Assay: immunoSEQ multiplex PCR; the TCRdb copy retains only in-frame clones and omits some. Of over 65,000 clones in the sample, approximately 90% were seen once. Sequencing used CD4+ or CD8+ T cells sorted from blood, obtained in a trial of the OX40 agonist ivuxolimab. These receptors were obtained from an adult with an advanced solid tumor such as melanoma, head and neck, liver or kidney cancer. The CDR3 runs from the conserved cysteine through the conserved F or W. Fields, in order: V gene, clone size, D gene, CDR3 length, J gene, CDR3 protein, CDR3 DNA. A D gene is named only where the DNA matches it firmly. Clone size is not always given. Where it is, it says once, few, many or a class for expanded clones.

v_call: TRBV4-3; clone_size: .; d_call: TRBD2; cdr3_length: 18; j_call: TRBJ2-2; cdr3_aa: CASSQELMGWEGAGELFF; cdr3_nt: TGCGCCAGCAGCCAAGAGTTGATGGGCTGGGAGGGTGCCGGGGAGCTGTTTTTT
v_call: TRBV11-2; clone_size: .; d_call: TRBD1; cdr3_length: 17; j_call: TRBJ2-7; cdr3_aa: CASSLNRDRGVSYEQYF; cdr3_nt: TGTGCCAGCAGCTTAAATCGGGACAGGGGAGTCTCCTACGAGCAGTACTTC
v_call: TRBV27; clone_size: .; d_call: TRBD1; cdr3_length: 16; j_call: TRBJ1-5; cdr3_aa: CASSPFMTGWDQPQHF; cdr3_nt: TGTGCCAGCAGTCCCTTCATGACAGGGTGGGATCAGCCCCAGCATTTT
v_call: TRBV7-8; clone_size: .; d_call: TRBD2; cdr3_length: 14; j_call: TRBJ2-5; cdr3_aa: CASSLLAAGETQYF; cdr3_nt: TGTGCCAGCAGCTTACTGGCAGCGGGGGAGACCCAGTACTTC
v_call: TRBV9; clone_size: .; d_call: .; cdr3_length: 15; j_call: TRBJ2-7; cdr3_aa: CASSPWDSTSYEQYF; cdr3_nt: TGTGCCAGCAGCCCCTGGGACTCCACGTCCTACGAGCAGTACTTC
v_call: TRBV9; clone_size: .; d_call: .; cdr3_length: 13; j_call: TRBJ2-7; cdr3_aa: CASSVGPYYEQYF; cdr3_nt: TGTGCCAGCAGCGTAGGACCTTACTACGAGCAGTACTTC
v_call: TRBV19; clone_size: .; d_call: .; cdr3_length: 12; j_call: TRBJ1-1; cdr3_aa: CASTRGATEAFF; cdr3_nt: TGTGCCAGTACAAGGGGGGCGACTGAAGCTTTCTTT
v_call: TRBV2; clone_size: .; d_call: TRBD1; cdr3_length: 15; j_call: TRBJ2-3; cdr3_aa: CASRATGGSGDTQYF; cdr3_nt: TGTGCCAGCAGGGCGACAGGGGGCTCGGGAGATACGCAGTATTTT
v_call: TRBV27; clone_size: .; d_call: .; cdr3_length: 14; j_call: TRBJ1-3; cdr3_aa: CASSLYPSGNTIYF; cdr3_nt: TGTGCCAGCAGTTTATACCCTTCTGGAAACACCATATATTTT
v_call: TRBV21-1; clone_size: once; d_call: .; cdr3_length: 16; j_call: TRBJ1-1; cdr3_aa: CASSKVREGRLVEAFF; cdr3_nt: TGTGCCAGCAGCAAAGTTCGGGAAGGCCGGTTGGTTGAAGCTTTCTTT
v_call: TRBV11-2; clone_size: .; d_call: TRBD1; cdr3_length: 13; j_call: TRBJ2-7; cdr3_aa: CASRTGSSYEQYF; cdr3_nt: TGTGCCAGCAGGACAGGGTCCTCCTACGAGCAGTACTTC
v_call: TRBV5-1; clone_size: .; d_call: TRBD1; cdr3_length: 12; j_call: TRBJ1-1; cdr3_aa: CASSLGQSEAFF; cdr3_nt: TGCGCCAGCAGCCTGGGACAGTCTGAAGCTTTCTTT
v_call: TRBV2; clone_size: .; d_call: .; cdr3_length: 16; j_call: TRBJ1-5; cdr3_aa: CASSEFGQGGNQPQHF; cdr3_nt: TGTGCCAGCAGTGAATTCGGGCAGGGTGGAAATCAGCCCCAGCATTTT
v_call: TRBV27; clone_size: .; d_call: .; cdr3_length: 13; j_call: TRBJ1-1; cdr3_aa: CASSPQGPTEAFF; cdr3_nt: TGTGCCAGCAGTCCGCAGGGCCCCACTGAAGCTTTCTTT
v_call: TRBV6-4; clone_size: .; d_call: TRBD2; cdr3_length: 13; j_call: TRBJ2-3; cdr3_aa: CASSGGATDTQYF; cdr3_nt: TGTGCCAGCAGCGGGGGGGCCACAGATACGCAGTATTTT
v_call: TRBV9; clone_size: .; d_call: TRBD1; cdr3_length: 14; j_call: TRBJ1-4; cdr3_aa: CASSRDSGGEKLFF; cdr3_nt: TGTGCCAGCAGCCGGGACAGCGGAGGGGAAAAACTGTTTTTT
v_call: TRBV19; clone_size: .; d_call: .; cdr3_length: 13; j_call: TRBJ2-7; cdr3_aa: CAIARIWGDEQYF; cdr3_nt: TGTGCCATCGCCAGAATTTGGGGGGACGAGCAGTACTTC
v_call: TRBV6-4; clone_size: once; d_call: TRBD1; cdr3_length: 14; j_call: TRBJ2-3; cdr3_aa: CASSDRGGTDTQYF; cdr3_nt: TGTGCCAGCAGCGACAGGGGGGGGACAGATACGCAGTATTTT
v_call: TRBV7-9; clone_size: once; d_call: .; cdr3_length: 13; j_call: TRBJ2-5; cdr3_aa: CASSLLGGETQYF; cdr3_nt: TGTGCCAGCAGCTTACTTGGCGGGGAGACCCAGTACTTC
v_call: TRBV19; clone_size: .; d_call: .; cdr3_length: 14; j_call: TRBJ2-1; cdr3_aa: CASTPGQGYNEQFF; cdr3_nt: TGTGCCAGCACCCCGGGGCAGGGATACAATGAGCAGTTCTTC